One and the same sample provided the 6 T cell receptor beta chains below, sequenced in a study of cytomegalovirus exposure and HLA in healthy donors. The PCR employed 60 Vbeta primers together with 13 Jbeta primers. TCRdb's table, derived via immunoSEQ multiplex PCR, lists solely in-frame clones and lacks some. This sample carries about 84,000 clones, about 90% of them seen once, and the ten largest clones take around 2.3%. Sequenced sample: PBMCs. The receptors derive from a man aged 18 to 29 in good health and CMV-seronegative.

J is TRBJ2-7 and V is TRBV5-8, with TRBD2 matching 7 bases. V trimming: 5 bases; J trimming: 3 bases; junction bases outside the gene matches: 8. The CDR3 has 14 residues. Germline V gene lookup returns CDR1 SGHTS and CDR2 YDEGEE. The CDR3 spells CASRRRGSFYEQYF. Written as DNA, the CDR3 is TGTGCCAGCAGACGGCGCGGGAGTTTCTACGAGCAGTACTTC.

The rearrangement links TRBV5-4 to TRBJ2-7, with 8 bases fitting TRBD1. The trim removed 4 bases at V and 4 bases at J, leaving 4 bases unmatched. Germline assignment: CDR1 SGHNT and CDR2 YYREEE (reference sequence). CDR3 length equals 13 residues. The DNA for the CDR3 is TGTGCCAGCAGCCGACAGGGGACTTACGAGCAGTACTTC. It codes for CASSRQGTYEQYF.

This clone appeared a single time. The V and J genes are TRBV25-1 and TRBJ2-2; TRBD2 matches 8 bases. J gave up 2 bases and V 6 bases, and 2 bases lay outside the gene matches. Looked up from germline, CDR1 is MGHDK and CDR2 is SYGVNS. The CDR3 spans 14 residues. The CDR3 here is CASRGLGNTGELFF. The DNA of the CDR3 is TGTGCCAGCAGGGGACTAGGCAACACCGGGGAGCTGTTTTTT.

The V and J genes are TRBV21-1 and TRBJ2-1; the table assigns TRBD2, which was not confirmed against the DNA. TRBV21-1 is recorded as a pseudogene. The CDR3 covers 18 residues. CDR3 loop: CASSTDLRWLAGNNEQFF. CDR3 in DNA: TGTGCCAGCAGCACTGATCTTAGGTGGCTAGCGGGAAACAATGAGCAGTTCTTC.

CDR3 nucleotide sequence: TGTGCCAGCAGCTCTAGGACAGGGGGCGTCTCTCAGCCCCAGCATTTT. Amino acid sequence: CASSSRTGGVSQPQHF. The chain recombines TRBV7-8 with TRBJ1-5; TRBD1 matches at 11 bases. V lost 4 bases to trimming and J lost 6 bases; unmatched junction nucleotides: 8. This CDR3 contains 16 residues. Germline loops: CDR1 SGHVS, CDR2 FQNEAQ.

This rearrangement joins TRBV5-1 to TRBJ2-7; 12 positions match TRBD2. V shed 5 bases and J 1 base; nucleotides not matched to a gene: 1. The germline V gene has CDR1 SGHRS and CDR2 YFSETQ. This CDR3 region has 14 residues. CDR3 in DNA: TGCGCCAGCAGTCTAGCGGGAGGGTCCTACGAGCAGTACTTC. It is translated as CASSLAGGSYEQYF.